One and the same sample provided the 16 T cell receptor beta chains below, sequenced in a study of blood T cell repertoires in COVID-19. The assay was immunoSEQ multiplex PCR, and TCRdb's table has in-frame clones only and misses some. The profile shows about 130,000 clones, 70% to 90% of them singletons. What was sequenced was peripheral blood. Receptors were obtained from a man in his fifties or sixties with acute or convalescent COVID-19.

The chain joins TRBV5-1 to TRBJ2-2; weak D call: TRBD1 (6 bases). The germline CDR1 and CDR2 sequences are SGHRS and YFSETQ. This CDR3 has 14 residues. V lost 4 bases, J lost 5 bases, and 12 bases lay in between. The CDR3 protein is CASSNRVATGELFF. The CDR3 nucleotides read TGCGCCAGCAGCAACAGGGTGGCTACCGGGGAGCTGTTTTTT. Filled out from reference TRBV5-1 and TRBJ2-2, the complete variable domain reads KAGVTQTPRYLIKTRGQQVTLSCSPISGHRSVSWYQQTPGQGLQFLFEYFSETQRNKGNFPGRFSGRQFSNSRSEMNVSTLELGDSALYLCASSNRVATGELFFGEGSRLTVL.

The V call is TRBV7-9, the J call TRBJ1-4; D is unclear. Germline V gene sequence: CDR1 SEHNR, CDR2 FQNEAQ (reference sequence). The CDR3 is made up of 15 amino acids. V shed 5 bases and J shed 10 bases, with 20 bases lying between them. CDR3 loop: CASSVAMSEFGKLFF. CDR3 nucleotide sequence: TGTGCCAGCAGCGTCGCGATGTCCGAATTCGGAAAACTGTTTTTT.

CDR3 nucleotides: TGTGCCAGCAGCGTCAGACAGGGTAGGGCCCAGTACTTC. It yields the protein CASSVRQGRAQYF. This chain joins TRBV7-2 and TRBJ2-5, with 7 nucleotides matching TRBD1. Germline V gene sequence: CDR1 SGHTA, CDR2 FQGNSA. The CDR3 is made up of 13 amino acids. With 5 bases clipped from V and 9 bases from J, the junction kept 9 bases outside the gene matches. Supplemented by reference TRBV7-2 and TRBJ2-5, the full variable domain reads GAGVSQSPSNKVTEKGKDVELRCDPISGHTALYWYRQSLGQGLEFLIYFQGNSAPDKSGLPSDRFSAERTGGSVSTLTIQRTQQEDSAVYLCASSVRQGRAQYFGPGTRLLVL.

The rearrangement joins TRBV6-1 to TRBJ1-2, with TRBD1 matching over 9 bases. The trim removed 4 bases at V and 4 bases at J, leaving 10 bases unmatched. CDR1 and CDR2 from the germline V gene are MNHNS and SASEGT. This CDR3 region has 16 residues. For the CDR3, the DNA is TGTGCCAGCAGTGGAGGGACAGGGAGGCTCCTCTATGGCTACACCTTC. The encoded protein is CASSGGTGRLLYGYTF.

The chain recombines TRBV9 with TRBJ2-2; TRBD1 agrees at 7 bases. The J segment lost 6 bases and the V segment lost 5 bases, leaving 7 bases of the junction unmatched. The CDR3 length is 14 residues. Germline V gene data show CDR1 as SGDLS and CDR2 as YYNGEE. This chain's CDR3 is CASSLFDRAGELFF. CDR3 sequence (DNA): TGTGCCAGCAGTCTCTTTGACAGGGCCGGGGAGCTGTTTTTT.

There are a few counts of this clone. This chain links TRBV20-1 with TRBJ2-7; 8 bases align to TRBD1. The CDR3 is made up of 11 amino acids. Trimming cost V 5 bases and J 5 bases; bases outside gene matches: 2. Germline-derived CDR1 and CDR2 are DFQATT and SNEGSKA (reference sequence). CDR3 sequence reads: CSAPGGDEQYF. In DNA form, the CDR3 reads TGCAGTGCTCCAGGGGGCGACGAGCAGTACTTC.

This rearrangement joins TRBV2 to TRBJ1-2, with TRBD1 matching 7 bases. Germline CDR1 and CDR2: SNHLY and FYNNEI. J lost 6 bases, V lost 6 bases, and 7 bases had no gene match. The CDR3 consists of 13 residues. As DNA, the CDR3 is TGTGCCAGCAGGGGGCCGACAGGGAATGGCTACACCTTC. Translated, it gives CASRGPTGNGYTF.

This clone was found once. The V call is TRBV3-1 (or the pseudogene TRBV3-2), the J call TRBJ2-5; possibly TRBD2 for D (5 bases). The CDR3 has 15 residues. Trimming shortened V by 1 base and J by 4 bases, and 13 bases separated the two germline ends. The germline V gene encodes CDR1 LGHDT and CDR2 YNNKEL (reference sequence). CDR3: CASSQVDGKGETQYF. For the CDR3, the DNA is TGTGCCAGCAGCCAAGTTGACGGGAAAGGAGAGACCCAGTACTTC.

This clone was observed a single time. This rearrangement joins TRBV5-1 to TRBJ1-3; no reliable D call. Trimming left V 0 bases short and J 2 bases short, with 12 bases between. The germline V gene has CDR1 SGHRS and CDR2 YFSETQ. This CDR3 spans 16 amino acids. CDR3 region: CASSLGSWGAGNTIYF. As DNA, the CDR3 is TGCGCCAGCAGCTTGGGTTCCTGGGGAGCTGGAAACACCATATATTTT.

V and J are TRBV5-6 and TRBJ2-7, with D perhaps matching TRBD1 (6 bases). This CDR3 has 15 amino acids. V was pared by 0 bases and J by 1 base, with 11 bases between. Germline CDR1 is SGHDT and CDR2 is YYEEEE. The CDR3 DNA follows: TGTGCCAGCAGCTTGGAGAGCACAGGGTCCTACGAGCAGTACTTC. Amino acids: CASSLESTGSYEQYF. Full variable domain (remainder filled in from reference TRBV5-6 and TRBJ2-7): DAGVTQSPTHLIKTRGQQVTLRCSPKSGHDTVSWYQQALGQGPQFIFQYYEEEERQRGNFPDRFSGHQFPNYSSELNVNALLLGDSALYLCASSLESTGSYEQYFGPGTRLTVT.

This sequence joins TRBV9 and TRBJ2-3; 14 bases line up with TRBD2. The CDR3 length is 16 residues. The trim removed 3 bases at V and 6 bases at J, leaving 6 bases unmatched. Looked up from germline, CDR1 is SGDLS and CDR2 is YYNGEE. CDR3 nucleotides: TGTGCCAGCAGCGAGGGGACTAGCGGGGGTGGGGATACGCAGTATTTT. Encoded protein: CASSEGTSGGGDTQYF.

In this sample, this clone turned up once. The genes are TRBV6-5 and TRBJ2-7; 8 bases match TRBD1. The CDR3 spans 11 residues. Trimming cost V 6 bases and J 12 bases; bases outside gene matches: 7. Germline loops: CDR1 MNHEY, CDR2 SVGAGI. The CDR3: CASSNRGERYF. In DNA, the CDR3 is TGTGCCAGCAGCAACAGGGGGGAACGGTACTTC.

The chain has TRBV5-1 and TRBJ1-1; D not resolved. CDR3 length: 13 residues. Trimming cost V 0 bases and J 4 bases, with 7 bases left between them. Germline-derived CDR1 and CDR2 are SGHRS and YFSETQ. In DNA form, the CDR3 reads TGCGCCAGCAGCTTGGAGACGGGCACTGAAGCTTTCTTT. Translating it yields CASSLETGTEAFF.

The gene calls are TRBV28 and TRBJ1-5; possible D gene TRBD1, 6 bases. Germline V CDR1 and CDR2: MDHEN, SYDVKM. V was trimmed by 2 bases and J by 7 bases, leaving 18 bases between them. The CDR3 length is 16 residues. This chain's CDR3 is CASSLRRGSGTQPQHF. The CDR3 region has the DNA TGTGCCAGCAGTTTAAGAAGGGGGAGCGGGACCCAGCCCCAGCATTTT.

The chain recombines TRBV28 with TRBJ2-6, with D possibly matching TRBD2 (6 bases). The CDR3 covers 14 residues. Trimming cost V 10 bases and J 1 base, with 11 bases left between them. The V gene's germline CDR1 is MDHEN and CDR2 SYDVKM. The CDR3 reads CATRRGSGANVLTF. The CDR3 DNA reads as TGTGCCACCAGGCGGGGATCTGGGGCCAACGTCCTGACTTTC.

This clone has only a few counts. This chain uses TRBV6-5 with TRBJ1-6; 9 positions match TRBD1. The CDR3 sequence is 15 residues long. Trimming at V came to 2 bases and at J to 8 bases, leaving 4 bases not matched to a gene. The germline CDR1 and CDR2 sequences are MNHEY and SVGAGI. As DNA, the CDR3 is TGTGCCAGCAGTTACGGACAGGGGAGGGATTCACCCCTCCACTTT. Its protein product is CASSYGQGRDSPLHF.